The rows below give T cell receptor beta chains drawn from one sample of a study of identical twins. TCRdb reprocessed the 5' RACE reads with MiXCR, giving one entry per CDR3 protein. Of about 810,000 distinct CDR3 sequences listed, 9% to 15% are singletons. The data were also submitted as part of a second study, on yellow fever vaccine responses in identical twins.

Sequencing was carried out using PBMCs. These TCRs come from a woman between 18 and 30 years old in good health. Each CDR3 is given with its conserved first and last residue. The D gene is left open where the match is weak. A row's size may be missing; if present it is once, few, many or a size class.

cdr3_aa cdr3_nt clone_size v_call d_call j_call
CASTLAGGPMKQFF TGTGCCAGCACGCTAGCGGGGGGCCCCATGAAACAGTTCTTC many TRBV12-3/TRBV12-4 TRBD2 TRBJ2-1
CASSSEDRVGGYTF TGCGCCAGCAGCTCGGAGGACAGGGTCGGGGGCTACACCTTC few TRBV5-1 TRBD1 TRBJ1-2
CASSSYRDRGRGYTF TGTGCCAGCAGCTCTTACCGGGACAGGGGGCGCGGCTACACCTTC NA TRBV7-6 TRBD1 TRBJ1-2
CASTGLTSYNEQFF TGTGCCAGCACCGGACTAACCTCCTACAATGAGCAGTTCTTC few TRBV12-3/TRBV12-4 NA TRBJ2-1
CSVHSSGAPTDTQYF TGCAGTGTTCACTCTTCGGGAGCGCCCACAGATACGCAGTATTTT NA TRBV20-1 NA TRBJ2-3
CASSYGRLNEQFF TGTGCCAGCAGTTACGGGAGGTTAAATGAGCAGTTCTTC few TRBV6-5 NA TRBJ2-1
CASSLASAGHEQFF TGTGCCAGCAGCTTGGCGAGCGCCGGGCATGAGCAGTTCTTC few TRBV5-4 NA TRBJ2-1
CASSYSGTGASNQPQHF TGTGCCAGTTCCTATTCCGGGACAGGGGCCAGCAATCAGCCCCAGCATTTT few TRBV27 TRBD1 TRBJ1-5
CASSLRQGLQETQYF TGTGCCAGCAGCTTACGACAGGGGCTCCAAGAGACCCAGTACTTC NA TRBV5-6 TRBD1 TRBJ2-5
CASSSRELYNEQFF TGTGCCAGCAGTTCTCGGGAGTTGTACAATGAGCAGTTCTTC many TRBV6-5 NA TRBJ2-1
CASSLVQGTGELFF TGCGCCAGCAGCTTGGTACAGGGGACCGGGGAGCTGTTTTTT NA TRBV5-1 TRBD1 TRBJ2-2
CASSSQFGGGETQYF TGTGCCAGCAGCTCACAGTTTGGGGGCGGGGAGACCCAGTACTTC NA TRBV7-6 NA TRBJ2-5
CASSLGLGGRPSYEQYF TGCGCCAGCAGCTTGGGGCTTGGGGGGCGTCCCTCCTACGAGCAGTACTTC NA TRBV5-1 NA TRBJ2-7
CSAHIAGGIGTQYF TGCAGTGCTCATATAGCGGGAGGGATAGGGACCCAGTACTTC once TRBV20-1 TRBD2 TRBJ2-5
CASSSSGVLGNTIYF TGTGCCAGCAGCTCCTCAGGGGTTTTAGGAAACACCATATATTTT many TRBV7-8 NA TRBJ1-3
CASSLAGGVTGELFF TGTGCCAGCAGCTTAGCGGGAGGAGTCACCGGGGAGCTGTTTTTT many TRBV7-2 NA TRBJ2-2
CASSLFTGGSHEQYF TGTGCCAGCAGCTTATTTACAGGGGGCAGCCACGAGCAGTACTTC NA TRBV7-9 TRBD1 TRBJ2-7
CASSLGVREQFF TGTGCCAGCAGCTTAGGGGTACGTGAGCAGTTCTTC NA TRBV11-1 NA TRBJ2-1
CSARDLAGELFF TGCAGTGCTAGAGATTTAGCCGGGGAGCTGTTTTTT NA TRBV20-1 NA TRBJ2-2
CASIQEELSSWDSYNEQFF TGTGCCAGCATTCAGGAAGAGCTGTCATCATGGGACTCCTACAATGAGCAGTTCTTC few TRBV2 NA TRBJ2-1
CASSPDWGSGNTDTQYF TGTGCCAGCAGCCCCGATTGGGGTTCGGGAAACACAGATACGCAGTATTTT few TRBV7-8 NA TRBJ2-3
CASSLSPESHNEQFF TGCGCCAGCAGCTTGTCCCCGGAGTCCCACAATGAGCAGTTCTTC NA TRBV5-1 NA TRBJ2-1
CASSQGLAGEAYEQYF TGTGCCAGCAGCCAAGGACTAGCGGGAGAGGCCTACGAGCAGTACTTC few TRBV4-2 TRBD2 TRBJ2-7
CATSDNGQMNTEAFF TGTGCCACCAGTGATAATGGCCAGATGAACACTGAAGCTTTCTTT NA TRBV24-1 NA TRBJ1-1
CASSPRLAGVTNEQFF TGTGCCAGCAGCCCCCGACTAGCGGGAGTCACCAATGAGCAGTTCTTC NA TRBV11-2 TRBD2 TRBJ2-1
CASSLGRGLVFDTQYF TGTGCCAGCAGCTTAGGGAGAGGACTAGTCTTCGATACGCAGTATTTT NA TRBV7-9 TRBD2 TRBJ2-3
CASRGLAGVHSSYNEQFF TGTGCCAGCAGGGGACTAGCGGGAGTTCATAGCTCCTACAATGAGCAGTTCTTC few TRBV12-3/TRBV12-4 TRBD2 TRBJ2-1
CSAHRAPYNEQFF TGCAGTGCCCACAGGGCACCCTACAATGAGCAGTTCTTC NA TRBV20-1 NA TRBJ2-1
CASRDRDEKLFF TGTGCCAGCAGGGACAGGGACGAAAAACTGTTTTTT few TRBV6-1 TRBD1 TRBJ1-4
CASSSRGRKDGELFF TGTGCCAGCAGTTCAAGGGGCCGTAAAGACGGGGAGCTGTTTTTT many TRBV7-8 NA TRBJ2-2
CASSLMATGGGYNEQFF TGCGCCAGCAGCTTGATGGCGACGGGAGGGGGGTACAATGAGCAGTTCTTC NA TRBV5-1 TRBD2 TRBJ2-1
CASSLRSGAGNEQFF TGTGCCAGCAGTTTAAGGTCAGGGGCCGGTAATGAGCAGTTCTTC many TRBV12-3/TRBV12-4 NA TRBJ2-1
CASSIHTSKGAYEQFF TGTGCCAGCAGTATTCACACTAGCAAGGGAGCCTATGAGCAGTTCTTC NA TRBV12-3/TRBV12-4 NA TRBJ2-1
CASSGTRGTGSYEQYF TGTGCCAGCAGTGGGACGAGGGGGACAGGGTCCTACGAGCAGTACTTC NA TRBV25-1 TRBD1 TRBJ2-7
CASSLGRLAEIAKNIQYF TGTGCCAGCAGTTTGGGAAGACTAGCGGAAATAGCCAAAAACATTCAGTACTTC NA TRBV28 TRBD2 TRBJ2-4
CASSQEGGGFTGELFF TGCGCCAGCAGCCAAGAAGGCGGGGGTTTCACCGGGGAGCTGTTTTTT NA TRBV4-1 TRBD2 TRBJ2-2
CASSLRQSGANVLTF TGTGCCAGCAGTTTAAGGCAATCTGGGGCCAACGTCCTGACTTTC few TRBV27 NA TRBJ2-6
CSVDRQGAGEQFF TGCAGCGTTGACCGTCAGGGGGCAGGGGAGCAGTTCTTC NA TRBV29-1 TRBD1 TRBJ2-1
CASSPTTIEAQYF TGTGCCAGCAGCCCGACAACGATTGAGGCCCAGTACTTC NA TRBV12-3/TRBV12-4 NA TRBJ2-5
CASSHAPYNEQFF TGTGCCAGCAGCCACGCCCCGTACAATGAGCAGTTCTTC few TRBV6-1 NA TRBJ2-1
CASSQDHLAMAKYNEQFF TGTGCCAGCAGCCAAGATCATCTTGCAATGGCCAAATACAATGAGCAGTTCTTC few TRBV14 NA TRBJ2-1
CASSPLGQRYTEAFF TGCGCCAGCAGCCCCCTGGGCCAGCGTTACACTGAAGCTTTCTTT many TRBV4-1 NA TRBJ1-1
CASGRGGQETQYF TGTGCCAGCGGAAGAGGGGGCCAAGAGACCCAGTACTTC many TRBV28 NA TRBJ2-5
CASNRRGSLRNTEAFF TGTGCCAGCAACCGCAGGGGGTCTCTACGGAACACTGAAGCTTTCTTT NA TRBV6-1 TRBD1 TRBJ1-1
CASSWWGSADTQYF TGTGCCAGCAGTTGGTGGGGGAGCGCAGATACGCAGTATTTT few TRBV12-3/TRBV12-4 NA TRBJ2-3
CASSLVPLDRGVKNTQYF TGCGCCAGCAGCTTGGTCCCCTTAGACAGGGGGGTAAAAAATACGCAGTATTTT NA TRBV5-1 TRBD1 TRBJ2-3
CASTGQGNSPLHF TGTGCCAGCACCGGACAGGGAAATTCACCCCTCCACTTT many TRBV28 TRBD1 TRBJ1-6
CASSLGPQGQETQYF TGTGCCAGCAGCTTGGGCCCACAGGGCCAAGAGACCCAGTACTTC few TRBV5-5 NA TRBJ2-5
CASSLTGLELYNEQFF TGTGCCAGCAGCTTAACAGGTCTTGAACTCTACAATGAGCAGTTCTTC NA TRBV7-9 NA TRBJ2-1
CASSAHSLRPNTEAFF TGTGCCAGCAGCGCCCATTCTTTGCGGCCGAACACTGAAGCTTTCTTT NA TRBV9 NA TRBJ1-1
CASRRANGLTSEQYF TGTGCCAGCAGACGAGCGAACGGACTAACCAGCGAGCAGTACTTC few TRBV3-1 NA TRBJ2-7
CASVTSGTDTQYF TGTGCCAGCGTGACTAGCGGTACAGATACGCAGTATTTT many TRBV5-8 TRBD2 TRBJ2-3
CSAYGHLRPEAFF TGCAGTGCATACGGACATTTACGTCCTGAAGCTTTCTTT few TRBV20-1 NA TRBJ1-1
CASSLRSQGANVLTF TGTGCCAGCAGCCTCCGGTCCCAGGGGGCCAACGTCCTGACTTTC NA TRBV7-9 NA TRBJ2-6